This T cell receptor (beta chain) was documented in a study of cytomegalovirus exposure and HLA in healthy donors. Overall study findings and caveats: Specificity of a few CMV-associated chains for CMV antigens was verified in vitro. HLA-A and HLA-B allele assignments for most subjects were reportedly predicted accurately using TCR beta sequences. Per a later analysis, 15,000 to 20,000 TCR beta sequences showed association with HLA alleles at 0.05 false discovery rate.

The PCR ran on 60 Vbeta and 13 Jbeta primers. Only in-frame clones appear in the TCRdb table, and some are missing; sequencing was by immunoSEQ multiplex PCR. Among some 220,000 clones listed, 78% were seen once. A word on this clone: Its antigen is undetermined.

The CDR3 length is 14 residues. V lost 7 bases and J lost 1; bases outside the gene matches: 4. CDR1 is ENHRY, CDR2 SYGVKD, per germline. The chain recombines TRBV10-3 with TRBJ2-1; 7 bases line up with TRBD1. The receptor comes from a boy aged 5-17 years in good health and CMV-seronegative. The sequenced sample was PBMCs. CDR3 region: CAITPGQSYNEQFF. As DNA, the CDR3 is TGTGCCATCACTCCGGGACAGTCCTACAATGAGCAGTTCTTC.